The sequence of this T cell receptor beta chain was determined in a study of beta chain features in type 1 diabetes (dated by TCRdb to 2016 to 2019). Background for the entire study: No differences in mean age, gender distribution, total cell number or subset yield were found between patients and healthy donors. In the study, recently diagnosed type 1 diabetes patients and matched healthy donors were compared on the TCRB repertoires of their sorted circulating CD4+ T cell subsets. A total of under 140,000,000 sorted cells were examined across all samples, and the number of cells per subset was strongly correlated with RNA yield. Whereas all 30 or so donors provided naive and central memory subsets, regulatory and stem cell-like memory subsets were isolated from just 8 patients and about 8 healthy donors. What the study reported, not specific to this receptor: HLA sub-analyses involved small numbers of individuals, so any influence of HLA type on TCRB rearrangement remained unresolved. Fewer insertions and more nucleotide deletions at VDJ recombination sites were observed in patients with type 1 diabetes, implying thymic rearrangement abnormalities. Because cDNA rather than genomic DNA was sequenced, highly expressing activated cells could have been over-represented, although no difference in activation and CD3 levels was found between groups. Type 1 diabetes patients showed a moderate but significant shortening of TCRB CDR3 length in all four CD4+ subsets. PCR may preferentially amplify shorter templates, but because patient and control samples were amplified and corrected together, any resulting skew would affect both groups equally. Naive, central memory and regulatory TCRB repertoires appeared to be more alike among patients than among healthy donors.

All of the isolated RNA was reverse transcribed with the High Capacity cDNA Reverse Transcription Kit, so expressed TCRB transcripts were sequenced. Stem cell-like memory T cell samples underwent survey-depth immunoSEQ sequencing, averaging about 910,000 total reads per sample. After sorted cells were lysed in RLT buffer, RNA was extracted with DNase-treated RNeasy Micro or Mini kits, with the choice depending on cell number. Each cell subset was processed separately to prevent cross-contamination, with patient and healthy donor samples processed together. TCRB sequences were amplified from cDNA with the immunoSEQ multiplex PCR, producing 87-bp fragments spanning the CDR3 region. Sequencing of the amplicons was performed on the Illumina HiSeq platform. In the source study's methods: PCR bias was corrected computationally using synthetic template baselines, and reads within Hamming distance 2 were collapsed, with unmergeable singletons discarded. Reads were aligned to IMGT to assign V, D and J genes, CDR3 length, and insertions or deletions at six rearrangement sites. Within each subset, clonotype counts were normalized to the number of sorted cells before true diversity and Gini coefficients were calculated with the tcR R package. The overlap coefficient, calculated on TCRB nucleotide sequences, was used to measure repertoire sharing. Not all clones reach the TCRdb copy of this immuneACCESS table, which keeps in-frame sequences only. Checked studies attribute under half of the gap to unresolved V genes and leave the rest unexplained. V and J calls and clone size are given by that table; D and trimming were obtained from the DNA. In this sample the table shows under 95,000 clones, around 32% of which occur a single time. The ten most abundant clones make up 0.45% to 0.55% of the sample.

Each donor gave one peripheral blood draw, about 110 mL on average, collected into heparinised tubes. Using a panel that included CD45RO, CCR7, CD25, CD127, CD95 and CD27, naive, central memory, regulatory and stem cell-like memory CD4+ T cells were sorted on a BD FACSAria II. All sorted populations exceeded 95% purity. Right away, PBMCs were isolated by Lymphoprep density gradient centrifugation and were stained directly, with no culture step. To minimize batch effects, samples were stained and sorted in pairs, one healthy donor with one patient per experiment. Clipping removes 5 bases from V and 1 base from J, with 6 as the unmatched junction base count. The CDR3 runs 17 amino acids, cysteine and phenylalanine included. Only CDR3 DNA remains: 51 bases, in frame from the first base. As encoded in the germline V gene, CDR1 is SGHTS while CDR2 is YDEGEE. For this clone: Which antigen it targets is not known. No base quality information exists; no much larger clone differs at one position.

The source material was stem cell memory CD4+ T cells from blood. In the paper's terms, the cell subset or site label means: stem cell-like memory CD4+ T cells. The source of this sequence is a woman aged 18-29 years in good health. The sequence joins TRBV5-8 to TRBJ2-2; 12 central bases correspond to TRBD2. In nucleotides, the sequence is TGTGCCAGCAGGCGACGACTAGCGGGAGAGAACACCGGGGAGCTGTTTTTT. It encodes CASRRRLAGENTGELFF.